These 5 T cell receptor beta chains were all obtained from the same sample, sequenced in a study of T-cell memory formation after mild COVID-19. One entry per CDR3 protein results from TCRdb running MiXCR on the 5' RACE reads. The data contain around 200,000 distinct CDR3 sequences, 20% to 25% of them singletons. Sequencing input: PBMCs or a T cell subset sorted from them (not recorded which). These receptors were taken from an adult woman who had mild COVID-19 (a few samples of this study predate the infection). Cell type and time point are not known.

This clonotype was picked up a small number of times. The V gene is TRBV3-1, the J gene TRBJ1-5; weak D call: TRBD1 (5 bases). CDR3 length: 17 residues. The V end lost 4 bases, the J end lost 2 bases, and 18 bases lay between the germline ends. Per the germline V gene, CDR1 is LGHDT and CDR2 is YNNKEL (reference sequence). The DNA for the CDR3 is TGTGCCAGCAGCCCCGGGCCTGCAGGGCTGGGCAATCAGCCCCAGCATTTT. Protein sequence: CASSPGPAGLGNQPQHF.

The table lists this clonotype with a few counts. The chain joins TRBV29-1 to TRBJ2-7; TRBD2 is a possible D gene (7 bases). Per the germline V gene, CDR1 is SQVTM and CDR2 is ANQGSEA. The CDR3 spans 14 residues. Trimming removed 4 bases at V and 6 bases at J, with 19 bases between. CDR3 loop: CSVVYVREGGEQYF. The CDR3 DNA follows: TGCAGCGTTGTATACGTCAGGGAGGGGGGCGAGCAGTACTTC.

This chain links TRBV7-6 with TRBJ2-3; D remains unclear. The CDR3 totals 17 residues. Germline loops: CDR1 SGHVS, CDR2 FNYEAQ. The germline V and J ends were trimmed by 2 bases and 0 bases, with 15 bases remaining between them. The CDR3: CASSLNSESPSTDTQYF. The DNA for the CDR3 is TGTGCCAGCAGCTTAAACTCAGAGAGTCCTAGCACAGATACGCAGTATTTT.

CDR3 protein: CASSQEARPTDTQYF. The CDR3 DNA follows: TGCGCCAGCAGCCAAGAAGCTAGGCCCACAGATACGCAGTATTTT. The V and J genes are TRBV4-3 and TRBJ2-3; D uncertain. The CDR3 is 15 amino acids. V was trimmed by 0 bases and J by 2 bases, leaving 9 bases between them. Germline CDR1 reads LGHNA; CDR2 reads YSLEER.

The table lists this clonotype with a few counts. The rearrangement joins TRBV4-3 to TRBJ2-3, with TRBD2 matching over 7 bases. Trimming removed 1 base from V and 2 bases from J; junction bases left unmatched: 3. Per germline, CDR1 LGHNA and CDR2 YSLEER. CDR3 length: 15 residues. As DNA, the CDR3 is TGCGCCAGCAGCCAAGGGACTAGGGACACAGATACGCAGTATTTT. It is translated as CASSQGTRDTDTQYF.